This T cell receptor (beta chain) was sequenced in a study of T cell responses to AZD1222 COVID-19 vaccine. Whole-study findings and limits: Spike was spanned by vaccine-associated CD4 TCRs, with dominance at 160-218 and 743-854. Per reports, nearly half of all spike-specific TCRs target regions that are unmutated in variants. Females outnumbered males among donors, who were mostly white British; clonal diversity was possibly underestimated. Repertoire collection took place solely once the T cell response had peaked.

The protocol was immunoSEQ multiplex PCR, while the TCRdb copy is restricted to in-frame clones and leaves out a portion. The sample has roughly 190,000 clones, over 85% seen once. This CDR3 comprises 18 residues. V lost 5 bases to trimming and J lost 4 bases; unmatched junction nucleotides: 19. The germline V gene encodes CDR1 SGHAT and CDR2 FQNNGV. Remarks on this clone: As yet, its antigen is unknown.

The clonotype was recovered from an adult in good health. The chain combines TRBV11-2 with TRBJ1-1; 7 nucleotides agree with TRBD1. This material consisted of peripheral blood, taken on day 0 of AZD1222 vaccination. The CDR3 coding sequence is TGTGCCAGCAGCCAAGAGACAGGGTTGGCAATTTTGGTCACTGAAGCTTTCTTT. Its protein product is CASSQETGLAILVTEAFF.